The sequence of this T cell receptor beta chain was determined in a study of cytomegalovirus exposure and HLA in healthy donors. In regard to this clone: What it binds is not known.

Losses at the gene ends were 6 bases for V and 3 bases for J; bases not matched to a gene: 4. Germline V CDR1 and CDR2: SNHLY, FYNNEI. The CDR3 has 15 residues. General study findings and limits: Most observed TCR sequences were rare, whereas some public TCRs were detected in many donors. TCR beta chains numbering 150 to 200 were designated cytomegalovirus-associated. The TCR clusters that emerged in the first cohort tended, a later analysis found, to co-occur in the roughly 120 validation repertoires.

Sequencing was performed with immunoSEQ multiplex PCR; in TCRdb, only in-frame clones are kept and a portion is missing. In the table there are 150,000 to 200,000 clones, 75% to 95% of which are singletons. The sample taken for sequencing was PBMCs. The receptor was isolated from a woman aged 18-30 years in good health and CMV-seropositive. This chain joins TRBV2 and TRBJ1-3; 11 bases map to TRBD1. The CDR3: CASRTGTGGGNTIYF. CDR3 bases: TGTGCCAGCAGGACCGGGACAGGGGGTGGAAACACCATATATTTT.